These 23 T cell receptor beta chains originate from one sample sequenced in a study of blood T cell repertoires in COVID-19. Sequencing was performed with immunoSEQ multiplex PCR; in TCRdb, only in-frame clones are kept and a portion is missing. The data show under 80,000 clones, 85% to 90% seen once. Sequenced: peripheral blood. Receptors originate from a woman of 80 years or more with active COVID-19.

The chain has TRBV7-3 and TRBJ1-5; maybe TRBD1 (6 bases). The CDR3 loop spans 13 amino acids. Trimming left V 4 bases short and J 3 bases short, with 7 bases between. CDR1 and CDR2 from the germline V gene are SGHTA and FQGTGA. The CDR3 DNA sequence: TGTGCCAGCAGCTGGGACAACAATCAGCCCCAGCATTTT. Encoded protein: CASSWDNNQPQHF.

The J gene is TRBJ2-2, the V gene TRBV7-9, with TRBD1 as a possible D gene (5 bases). The CDR3 consists of 15 residues. Germline loops: CDR1 SEHNR, CDR2 FQNEAQ (reference sequence). Deletions cut 2 bases from V and 8 bases from J, with 15 bases between. CDR3 amino acids: CASSLQGISAGELFF. Here the CDR3 DNA reads TGTGCCAGCAGCTTACAGGGAATCTCGGCGGGGGAGCTGTTTTTT.

This chain joins TRBV5-1 and TRBJ2-7; 10 bases agree with TRBD2. V shed 4 bases, J shed 5 bases, and the junction held 3 bases outside the gene matches. CDR1 is SGHRS and CDR2 is YFSETQ in the germline V gene. This CDR3 comprises 13 residues. CDR3 loop: CASSTGLANEQYF. The CDR3, as DNA: TGCGCCAGCAGCACGGGACTAGCGAACGAGCAGTACTTC.

This sequence joins TRBV28 and TRBJ1-3, with D tentatively TRBD1 (5 bases). This CDR3 is 16 amino acids long. CDR1 MDHEN and CDR2 SYDVKM come from the germline V gene. The V gene lost 1 base and the J gene lost 0 bases, with 10 bases spanning the gap. The CDR3 coding sequence is TGTGCCAGCAGTTTATATGGGACTGGCTCTGGAAACACCATATATTTT. Protein: CASSLYGTGSGNTIYF.

This rearrangement joins TRBV7-6 to TRBJ1-6; D is perhaps TRBD1 (5 bases). Trimming left V 11 bases short and J 8 bases short, with 16 bases between. The CDR3 totals 13 residues. The V gene's germline CDR1 is SGHVS and CDR2 FNYEAQ. The CDR3 is CARFIGHHSPLHF. In nucleotides, the CDR3 is TGTGCCCGATTCATCGGACATCATTCACCCCTCCACTTT.

This chain joins TRBV29-1 and TRBJ1-2; possibly TRBD1 for D (5 bases). The CDR3 is 10 amino acids. V was pared by 5 bases and J by 8 bases, with 9 bases between. Germline loops: CDR1 SQVTM, CDR2 ANQGSEA. CDR3 region: CSVYRSGYTF. DNA of the CDR3: TGCAGCGTTTACAGGAGCGGCTACACCTTC.

The V gene is TRBV7-9, the J gene TRBJ2-1; 12 bases map to TRBD2. The V segment lost 10 bases and the J segment 5 bases; nucleotides outside the gene matches: 21. CDR1 and CDR2 from the germline V gene are SEHNR and FQNEAQ (reference sequence). The CDR3 is 19 residues long. CDR3 sequence (DNA): TGTGCCACCCTCGGGTTGACTAGCGGGAGTACTAAGTGGGACAATGAGCAGTTCTTC. Encoded protein: CATLGLTSGSTKWDNEQFF.

The chain employs TRBV11-2 and TRBJ2-7; 7 bases map to TRBD2. The CDR3 is 15 residues long. CDR1 and CDR2 (germline): SGHAT, FQNNGV. J gave up 3 bases and V 4 bases, and 9 bases lay outside the gene matches. The DNA for the CDR3 is TGTGCCAGCAGCTCAATGATCGGGGGGATCTACGAGCAGTACTTC. Translated, it gives CASSSMIGGIYEQYF.

This sequence joins TRBV30 and TRBJ1-3, with D possibly TRBD1 on 5 matching bases. This CDR3 spans 14 amino acids. CDR1 is GTSNPN and CDR2 is SVGIG in the germline V gene (reference sequence). V dropped 1 base and J dropped 0 bases, with 7 bases sitting between them. This CDR3 reads CAWSEGYSGNTIYF. Here the CDR3 DNA reads TGTGCCTGGAGTGAGGGGTACTCTGGAAACACCATATATTTT.

The chain carries TRBV6-1 and TRBJ1-5, with 9 positions matching TRBD1. The germline V gene has CDR1 MNHNS and CDR2 SASEGT. Trimming removed 4 bases from V and 5 bases from J; junction bases left unmatched: 9. CDR3 length equals 16 residues. CDR3: CASSGLGQGYHQPQHF. The CDR3 DNA sequence: TGTGCCAGCAGTGGCCTAGGACAGGGGTACCATCAGCCCCAGCATTTT.

The V gene is TRBV6-4, the J gene TRBJ2-7, with D possibly being TRBD1 (6 bases). This CDR3 is 17 amino acids long. V dropped 6 bases and J dropped 5 bases, with 26 bases sitting between them. Germline V lookup: CDR1 MRHNA, CDR2 SNTAGT. As DNA, the CDR3 is TGTGCCAGCAGCCAAAACTCCGGGACACACACTTCTGACGAGCAGTACTTC. It codes for CASSQNSGTHTSDEQYF.

This sequence joins TRBV3-1 (or the pseudogene TRBV3-2) and TRBJ2-3, with TRBD1 identical over 8 bases. The CDR3 extends over 16 amino acids. CDR1 is LGHDT, CDR2 YNNKEL, per germline (reference sequence). The V and J ends lost 1 base and 3 bases, in that order; junction bases with no gene match: 6. Written as DNA, the CDR3 is TGTGCCAGCAGCCAAGCAAGAACAGGGGGTACAGATACGCAGTATTTT. This translates into CASSQARTGGTDTQYF.

V is TRBV11-3 and J is TRBJ2-1, with 7 bases fitting TRBD2. Germline CDR1 SGHNT, CDR2 YENEEA. The CDR3 is 13 residues long. V dropped 5 bases and J dropped 5; count of bases not matched to a gene: 3. The CDR3 spells CASSLGLNNEQFF. In DNA form, the CDR3 reads TGTGCCAGCAGCCTGGGACTAAACAATGAGCAGTTCTTC.

The V call is TRBV6-5, the J call TRBJ2-1, with D possibly matching TRBD2 (6 bases). The CDR3 length is 14 residues. The V gene's germline CDR1 is MNHEY and CDR2 SVGAGI. Deletions cut 6 bases from V and 7 bases from J, with 16 bases between. The chain's CDR3 is CASRRFGTHNEQFF. The CDR3 bases are TGTGCCAGCAGAAGGTTTGGGACTCATAATGAGCAGTTCTTC.

The chain links TRBV5-1 to TRBJ1-2, with TRBD1 identical over 9 bases. Germline CDR1 is SGHRS and CDR2 is YFSETQ. Trimming took 7 bases from V and 6 from J; bases not matched to a gene: 10. The CDR3 sequence is 14 residues long. In nucleotides, the CDR3 is TGCGCCAGCCGACCCGGACAGGGGTATGATGGCTACACCTTC. Residues: CASRPGQGYDGYTF.

The rearrangement joins TRBV28 to TRBJ2-1; perhaps TRBD1 as D (6 bases). Germline V CDR1 and CDR2: MDHEN, SYDVKM. The V end was cut by 3 bases, the J end by 10 bases, with 19 bases between. This CDR3 region has 15 residues. CDR3 sequence: CASSLSGLGGGEQFF. In DNA, the CDR3 is TGTGCCAGCAGTTTGTCAGGTCTTGGGGGCGGCGAGCAGTTCTTC.

This chain links TRBV7-2 with TRBJ2-1; a possible D gene is TRBD2 (6 bases). Per the germline V gene, CDR1 is SGHTA and CDR2 is FQGNSA. The CDR3 covers 15 residues. Trimming removed 2 bases at V and 2 bases at J, with 10 bases between. The CDR3 nucleotides read TGTGCCAGCAGCTTACCGGGAGTGGCCTACAATGAGCAGTTCTTC. Amino acids: CASSLPGVAYNEQFF.

This clone occurred a few times. This chain links TRBV5-1 with TRBJ2-1; 10 bases are shared with TRBD1. The germline CDR1 and CDR2 sequences are SGHRS and YFSETQ. Unmatched junction bases numbered 3, after V lost 1 base and J lost 5 bases. The CDR3 has 15 amino acids. CDR3 coding DNA: TGCGCCAGCAGCTTGAGGGGACAGGGGAACAATGAGCAGTTCTTC. Amino acids: CASSLRGQGNNEQFF.

This rearrangement joins TRBV2 to TRBJ1-1, with unresolved D. This CDR3 has 11 amino acids. Trimming removed 7 bases at V and 10 bases at J, with 13 bases between. CDR1 and CDR2 from the germline V gene are SNHLY and FYNNEI. The CDR3 loop is CASTQLLGAFF. The CDR3 coding sequence is TGTGCCAGCACACAGCTCCTTGGAGCTTTCTTT.

V and J are TRBV27 and TRBJ2-1; 10 nucleotides agree with TRBD2. V lost 7 bases to trimming and J lost 5 bases; unmatched junction nucleotides: 5. CDR3 length: 14 residues. Per the germline V gene, CDR1 is MNHEY and CDR2 is SMNVEV (reference sequence). CDR3 bases: TGTGCCAGCAAACGGACTAGCGGAAACAATGAGCAGTTCTTC. It yields the protein CASKRTSGNNEQFF.

This clone was counted a single time. The gene calls are TRBV7-9 and TRBJ1-1; D is undetermined. V was shortened by 2 bases and J by 4 bases, with 11 bases between the two germline ends. Germline CDR1 and CDR2: SEHNR and FQNEAQ (reference sequence). This CDR3 region has 14 residues. The CDR3 sequence is CASSLFPEVTEAFF. The CDR3 DNA follows: TGTGCCAGCAGCTTATTCCCAGAGGTCACTGAAGCTTTCTTT.

This sequence joins TRBV7-9 and TRBJ2-1, with 15 bases lining up with TRBD2. J was trimmed by 7 bases and V by 4 bases; bases with no gene match: 11. Germline-derived CDR1 and CDR2 are SEHNR and FQNEAQ (reference sequence). The CDR3 length is 18 residues. The CDR3, as DNA: TGTGCCAGCAGCTCTAACCTGGGACTAGCGGGAGGTAGTAATGAGCAGTTCTTC. It is translated as CASSSNLGLAGGSNEQFF.

The V and J genes are TRBV28 and TRBJ2-2; 7 bases match TRBD2. CDR3 size: 17 residues. Unmatched junction bases numbered 6, after V lost 0 bases and J lost 2 bases. Germline V gives CDR1 MDHEN, CDR2 SYDVKM. The CDR3 here is CASSLWLVAGNTGELFF. DNA of the CDR3: TGTGCCAGCAGTTTATGGTTGGTAGCGGGTAACACCGGGGAGCTGTTTTTT.